These T cell receptor beta chains were read from a single sample in a study of early T cells in non-severe SARS-CoV-2 infection. MiXCR, run by TCRdb on the 5' RACE reads, gives a single entry per CDR3 protein. The sample contains around 44,000 distinct CDR3 sequences, roughly 9.8% of which appear only once. Sequencing was performed on whole blood. The source is an adult who was a healthcare worker with PCR-confirmed SARS-CoV-2 infection or an uninfected control (not recorded which). Both conserved end residues are part of each CDR3. The D gene is left open where the match is weak. Size is stated for part of the rows, as once, few or many counts, or as a class when the clone is expanded.

J: TRBJ2-2
length: 15
V: TRBV28
D: NA
size: many
DNA: TGTGCCAGCAGTCCCCGGGACATCTACACCGGGGAGCTGTTTTTT
CDR3: CASSPRDIYTGELFF

J: TRBJ2-3
length: 17
V: TRBV4-1
D: TRBD2
size: many
DNA: TGCGCCAGCAGCCAAGATTCAGCGGGAGGGTTGGCAGATACGCAGTATTTT
CDR3: CASSQDSAGGLADTQYF

J: TRBJ2-7
length: 13
V: TRBV29-1
D: TRBD2
size: NA
DNA: TGCAGCGCTCTCCCCCTAGCGGGAACCGAGCAGTACTTC
CDR3: CSALPLAGTEQYF

J: TRBJ2-2
length: 15
V: TRBV30
D: NA
size: NA
DNA: TGTGCCTGGAGTGTACGGGGACTGATCACCGGGGAGCTGTTTTTT
CDR3: CAWSVRGLITGELFF

J: TRBJ1-1
length: 13
V: TRBV29-1
D: TRBD1
size: NA
DNA: TGCAGCGTTGAAGGACAGGGGAGGACTGAAGCTTTCTTT
CDR3: CSVEGQGRTEAFF

J: TRBJ2-1
length: 15
V: TRBV7-3
D: NA
size: few
DNA: TGTGCCAGCAGCCCAGGGTTTAGTGGAGGAGGTGAGCAGTTCTTC
CDR3: CASSPGFSGGGEQFF

J: TRBJ1-2
length: 10
V: TRBV6-5
D: NA
size: many
DNA: TGTGCCAGCTTCAGGGAGATCTACACCTTC
CDR3: CASFREIYTF

J: TRBJ2-3
length: 14
V: TRBV5-1
D: TRBD2
size: few
DNA: TGCGCCAGCGGGGGTAGCGGGTCCACAGATACGCAGTATTTT
CDR3: CASGGSGSTDTQYF

J: TRBJ1-4
length: 15
V: TRBV7-2
D: NA
size: NA
DNA: TGTGCCAGCAGCTGGAGGGGGGGCGCTAATGAAAAACTGTTTTTT
CDR3: CASSWRGGANEKLFF

J: TRBJ2-7
length: 14
V: TRBV24-1
D: NA
size: many
DNA: TGTGCCACCAGTACCCGGGAGGGGGCATACGAGCAGTACTTC
CDR3: CATSTREGAYEQYF

J: TRBJ2-1
length: 12
V: TRBV20-1
D: NA
size: few
DNA: TGCAGTGCTGCGTCTCCAGGGGACGGGGGGTTCTTC
CDR3: CSAASPGDGGFF

J: TRBJ2-5
length: 15
V: TRBV7-2
D: NA
size: many
DNA: TGTGCCAGCACCCTGAGGGGGGCGCGGGGGGAGACCCAGTACTTC
CDR3: CASTLRGARGETQYF

J: TRBJ2-5
length: 12
V: TRBV6-1
D: NA
size: NA
DNA: TGTGCCAGCAGCCCGGTCTCTATACCCCAGTACTTC
CDR3: CASSPVSIPQYF

J: TRBJ2-2
length: 15
V: TRBV12-3/TRBV12-4
D: NA
size: few
DNA: TGTGCCAGCAACCCCGGGACCAAGAACACCGGGGAGCTGTTTTTT
CDR3: CASNPGTKNTGELFF

J: TRBJ2-1
length: 15
V: TRBV12-5
D: TRBD2
size: many
DNA: TGTGCTAGTGGTTTGGAGGGACTAGCCCCCAATGAGCAGTTCTTC
CDR3: CASGLEGLAPNEQFF

J: TRBJ2-3
length: 15
V: TRBV20-1
D: TRBD2
size: few
DNA: TGCAGTGCTAGAGCCCTGAGCGGGAGGGGCGATACGCAGTATTTT
CDR3: CSARALSGRGDTQYF

J: TRBJ2-3
length: 15
V: TRBV4-2
D: NA
size: NA
DNA: TGTGCCAGCAGCTCCCGGGAGAAAATCCCAGATACGCAGTATTTT
CDR3: CASSSREKIPDTQYF

J: TRBJ2-7
length: 16
V: TRBV10-3
D: NA
size: many
DNA: TGTGCCATCAGTGACCCTTTCGGGAGAGGGACCTACGAGCAGTACTTC
CDR3: CAISDPFGRGTYEQYF

J: TRBJ2-6
length: 16
V: TRBV20-1
D: NA
size: many
DNA: TGCAGTGCTAGATCCCCAGGAAGCTCTGGGGCCAACGTCCTGACTTTC
CDR3: CSARSPGSSGANVLTF

J: TRBJ1-1
length: 11
V: TRBV20-1
D: NA
size: many
DNA: TGCAGTGCTAGATTGGACACTGAAGCTTTCTTT
CDR3: CSARLDTEAFF

J: TRBJ1-4
length: 12
V: TRBV9
D: TRBD1
size: many
DNA: TGTGCCAGCAGCCCTGGTGACAGGGAACTGTTTTTT
CDR3: CASSPGDRELFF

J: TRBJ1-2
length: 15
V: TRBV5-1
D: NA
size: many
DNA: TGCGCCAGCAGCTTGGACGGAATTCTACCGGATGGCTACACCTTC
CDR3: CASSLDGILPDGYTF

J: TRBJ2-5
length: 12
V: TRBV11-2
D: NA
size: many
DNA: TGTGCCAGCAGCTTAGTTGTCGAGACCCAGTACTTC
CDR3: CASSLVVETQYF

J: TRBJ1-5
length: 15
V: TRBV6-1
D: NA
size: many
DNA: TGTGCCAGCAGCGCGGATCCAGGGGGCAATCAGCCCCAGCATTTT
CDR3: CASSADPGGNQPQHF

J: TRBJ2-1
length: 15
V: TRBV9
D: TRBD2
size: many
DNA: TGTGCCAGCAGCTCTAGCGGGAGGGGGGCAGATGAGCAGTTCTTC
CDR3: CASSSSGRGADEQFF

J: TRBJ1-1
length: 13
V: TRBV27
D: NA
size: NA
DNA: TGTGCCAGCAGTTTATCGGTCACCGCTGAAGCTTTCTTT
CDR3: CASSLSVTAEAFF

J: TRBJ2-1
length: 19
V: TRBV7-9
D: TRBD2
size: many
DNA: TGTGCCAGCAGCTTAGAAGGACTAGCGGGAGGTATCTCCTACAATGAGCAGTTCTTC
CDR3: CASSLEGLAGGISYNEQFF

J: TRBJ1-5
length: 16
V: TRBV6-2/TRBV6-3
D: NA
size: large
DNA: TGTGCCAGCAGTTACTCGAGGACAGACCTTAATCAGCCCCAGCATTTT
CDR3: CASSYSRTDLNQPQHF

J: TRBJ2-7
length: 15
V: TRBV20-1
D: TRBD2
size: NA
DNA: TGCAGTGCTAGATCGACTAGCGGGGGAACCTACGAGCAGTACTTC
CDR3: CSARSTSGGTYEQYF

J: TRBJ2-3
length: 15
V: TRBV5-1
D: NA
size: NA
DNA: TGCGCCAGCAGCTTGGTGGGGCAGGGAACAGATACGCAGTATTTT
CDR3: CASSLVGQGTDTQYF

J: TRBJ1-2
length: 13
V: TRBV29-1
D: NA
size: NA
DNA: TGCAGCGTCGACGGACGCATTTCATATGGCTACACCTTC
CDR3: CSVDGRISYGYTF

J: TRBJ1-3
length: 15
V: TRBV3-1
D: NA
size: few
DNA: TGTGCCAGCAGCGCCAACCGAGACTCTGGAAACACCATATATTTT
CDR3: CASSANRDSGNTIYF

J: TRBJ2-1
length: 18
V: TRBV5-1
D: TRBD2
size: NA
DNA: TGCGCCAGCAGGGAACTGAGCGGGGGTCCGAGCTCCTACAATGAGCAGTTCTTC
CDR3: CASRELSGGPSSYNEQFF

J: TRBJ1-5
length: 14
V: TRBV7-2
D: TRBD1
size: many
DNA: TGTGCCAGCAGCTTAAGACAGGGAACCCAGCCCCAGCATTTT
CDR3: CASSLRQGTQPQHF

J: TRBJ2-3
length: 15
V: TRBV11-2
D: NA
size: few
DNA: TGTGCCAGCAGCTTAGTGGGGGGACCCACAGATACGCAGTATTTT
CDR3: CASSLVGGPTDTQYF

J: TRBJ2-1
length: 15
V: TRBV5-1
D: TRBD2
size: many
DNA: TGCGCCAGCAGCTTGGAGCCTAGCGGGTACAATGAGCAGTTCTTC
CDR3: CASSLEPSGYNEQFF

J: TRBJ2-3
length: 16
V: TRBV2
D: NA
size: many
DNA: TGTGCCAGCAGCCCCCAGAGGGCTTCCAGGATGGATACGCAGTATTTT
CDR3: CASSPQRASRMDTQYF

J: TRBJ2-7
length: 14
V: TRBV30
D: TRBD1
size: many
DNA: TGTGCCTGGAGCAAGAACAGGGGTACCGGCGAGCAGTACTTC
CDR3: CAWSKNRGTGEQYF

J: TRBJ2-1
length: 10
V: TRBV29-1
D: NA
size: NA
DNA: TGCAGCGTTTCACAAATCGGGCTGTTCTTC
CDR3: CSVSQIGLFF

J: TRBJ2-1
length: 19
V: TRBV18
D: NA
size: NA
DNA: TGTGCCAGCTCCCCGCCCATCGTAGCCATATCCCCCCAGTTGTATGAGCAGTTCTTC
CDR3: CASSPPIVAISPQLYEQFF

J: TRBJ2-7
length: 15
V: TRBV5-1
D: TRBD2
size: few
DNA: TGCGCCAGCAGCTTGGCGGCGGGAGGATACTACGAGCAGTACTTC
CDR3: CASSLAAGGYYEQYF

J: TRBJ2-7
length: 14
V: TRBV12-3/TRBV12-4
D: NA
size: many
DNA: TGTGCCAGCCAAGCGGAAAGAAGCTCCTACGAGCAGTACTTC
CDR3: CASQAERSSYEQYF

J: TRBJ2-3
length: 12
V: TRBV7-9
D: NA
size: NA
DNA: TGTGCCAGCAGCGACCGCCCAGATACGCAGTATTTT
CDR3: CASSDRPDTQYF

J: TRBJ1-4
length: 15
V: TRBV28
D: TRBD1
size: many
DNA: TGTGCCAGCAGCACAGGGGGCACAACTAATGAAAAACTGTTTTTT
CDR3: CASSTGGTTNEKLFF

J: TRBJ2-1
length: 15
V: TRBV28
D: NA
size: NA
DNA: TGTGCCAGCAGGGCTAGAGATTTCACCTACAATGAGCAGTTCTTC
CDR3: CASRARDFTYNEQFF

J: TRBJ2-2
length: 18
V: TRBV4-1
D: TRBD1
size: NA
DNA: TGCGCCAGCAGCCAAGAAGCAGGGGGAATGTTAAGCACCGGGGAGCTGTTTTTT
CDR3: CASSQEAGGMLSTGELFF

J: TRBJ2-5
length: 10
V: TRBV7-8
D: NA
size: NA
DNA: TGTGCCAGCAGGAGAGAGACCCAGTACTTC
CDR3: CASRRETQYF

J: TRBJ1-2
length: 10
V: TRBV20-1
D: NA
size: many
DNA: TGCAGTGCTAGGTTGGAAGGCTACACCTTC
CDR3: CSARLEGYTF

J: TRBJ1-1
length: 12
V: TRBV7-9
D: NA
size: many
DNA: TGTGCCAGCAGCCCTCAGACAGTTGAAGCTTTCTTT
CDR3: CASSPQTVEAFF

J: TRBJ1-6
length: 15
V: TRBV27
D: NA
size: many
DNA: TGTGCCAGCAGTTTATCGTTCCAGGGTAATTCACCCCTCCACTTT
CDR3: CASSLSFQGNSPLHF

J: TRBJ2-7
length: 14
V: TRBV27
D: TRBD2
size: few
DNA: TGTGCCAGCAGTTTTGGCGGGAGGGATATCGAGCAGTACTTC
CDR3: CASSFGGRDIEQYF

J: TRBJ2-7
length: 16
V: TRBV7-9
D: TRBD2
size: NA
DNA: TGTGCCAGCAGCACGTCGACTAGCGGGAGTTCCTACGAGCAGTACTTC
CDR3: CASSTSTSGSSYEQYF

J: TRBJ2-1
length: 13
V: TRBV27
D: NA
size: NA
DNA: TGTGCCAGCAGTTTACAAGGGAATAATGAGCAGTTCTTC
CDR3: CASSLQGNNEQFF

J: TRBJ2-4
length: 14
V: TRBV28
D: TRBD2
size: many
DNA: TGTGCCAGCAGTGGCGCGGGGGTGGCAAACATTCAGTACTTC
CDR3: CASSGAGVANIQYF

J: TRBJ1-1
length: 13
V: TRBV9
D: TRBD1
size: NA
DNA: TGTGCCAGCAGCATTCCGGGACAGGGCTACTCTTTCTTT
CDR3: CASSIPGQGYSFF